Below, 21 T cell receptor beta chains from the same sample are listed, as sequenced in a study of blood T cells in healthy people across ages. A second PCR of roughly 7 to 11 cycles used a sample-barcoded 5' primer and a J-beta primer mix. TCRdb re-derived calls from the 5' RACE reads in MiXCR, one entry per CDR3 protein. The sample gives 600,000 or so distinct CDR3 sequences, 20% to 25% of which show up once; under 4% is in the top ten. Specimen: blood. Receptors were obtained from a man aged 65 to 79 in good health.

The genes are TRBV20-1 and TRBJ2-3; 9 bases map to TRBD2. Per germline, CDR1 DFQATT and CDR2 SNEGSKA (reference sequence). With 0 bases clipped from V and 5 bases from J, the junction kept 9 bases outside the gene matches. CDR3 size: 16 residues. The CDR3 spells CSARDHPSGIGDTQYF. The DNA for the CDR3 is TGCAGTGCTAGAGATCACCCTAGCGGGATAGGAGATACGCAGTATTTT.

The CDR3 loop reads CASSLVFATLSSYEQYF. In DNA form, the CDR3 reads TGTGCCAGCAGCTTAGTCTTTGCTACGCTGAGCTCCTACGAGCAGTACTTC. The chain links TRBV7-2 to TRBJ2-5; D is unclear. The closer fit of TRBJ2-7 to the DNA end suggests the J call may be wrong. The CDR3 sequence is 17 residues long. Per the germline V gene, CDR1 is SGHTA and CDR2 is FQGNSA.

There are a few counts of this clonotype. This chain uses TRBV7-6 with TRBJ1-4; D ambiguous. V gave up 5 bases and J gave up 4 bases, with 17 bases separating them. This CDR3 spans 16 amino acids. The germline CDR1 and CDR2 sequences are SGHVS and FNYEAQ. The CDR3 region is CASSPQLASINEKLFF. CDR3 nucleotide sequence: TGTGCCAGCAGCCCGCAGTTGGCGTCAATTAATGAAAAACTGTTTTTT. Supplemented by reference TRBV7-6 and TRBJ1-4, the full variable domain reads GAGVSQSPRYKVTKRGQDVALRCDPISGHVSLYWYRQALGQGPEFLTYFNYEAQQDKSGLPNDRFSAERPEGSISTLTIQRTEQRDSAMYRCASSPQLASINEKLFFGSGTQLSVL.

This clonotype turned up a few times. DNA for the CDR3: TGTGCCAGCAGCTTAGGGGGACAGGGTCCCACAGATACGCAGTATTTT. Translating gives CASSLGGQGPTDTQYF. This chain links TRBV7-2 with TRBJ2-3; 9 bases are shared with TRBD1. CDR1 and CDR2 from the germline V gene are SGHTA and FQGNSA. Trimming cost V 1 base and J 2 bases; bases outside gene matches: 4. This CDR3 comprises 16 residues.

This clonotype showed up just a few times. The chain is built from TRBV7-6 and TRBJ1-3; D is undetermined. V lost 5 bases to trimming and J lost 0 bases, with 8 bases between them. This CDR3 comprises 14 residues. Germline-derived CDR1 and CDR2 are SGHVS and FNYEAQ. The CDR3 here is CASSRAGSGNTIYF. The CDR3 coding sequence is TGTGCCAGCAGCCGCGCGGGCTCTGGAAACACCATATATTTT.

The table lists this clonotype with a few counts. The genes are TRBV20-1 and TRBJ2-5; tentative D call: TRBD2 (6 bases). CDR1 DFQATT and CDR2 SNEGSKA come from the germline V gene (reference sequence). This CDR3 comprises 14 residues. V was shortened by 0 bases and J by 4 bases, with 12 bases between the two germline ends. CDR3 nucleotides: TGCAGTGCTAGAGACGGGGGTTACGGAGAGACCCAGTACTTC. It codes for CSARDGGYGETQYF.

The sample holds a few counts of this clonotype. CDR3 DNA sequence: TGTGCCAGCAGTCAACAGGGGAACACAGATACGCAGTATTTT. It encodes CASSQQGNTDTQYF. V and J are TRBV6-2 or TRBV6-3 and TRBJ2-3; TRBD1 aligns across 7 bases. The length of the CDR3 is 14 residues. Looked up from germline, CDR1 is MNHEY and CDR2 is SVGEGT. The V and J ends lost 5 bases and 2 bases, in that order; junction bases with no gene match: 4.

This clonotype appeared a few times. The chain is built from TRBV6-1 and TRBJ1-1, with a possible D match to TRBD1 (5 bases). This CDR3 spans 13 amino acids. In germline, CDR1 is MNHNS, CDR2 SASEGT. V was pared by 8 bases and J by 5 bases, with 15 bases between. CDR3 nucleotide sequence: TGTGCCAGCGTACGACGGGGGGGAACTGAAGCTTTCTTT. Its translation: CASVRRGGTEAFF.

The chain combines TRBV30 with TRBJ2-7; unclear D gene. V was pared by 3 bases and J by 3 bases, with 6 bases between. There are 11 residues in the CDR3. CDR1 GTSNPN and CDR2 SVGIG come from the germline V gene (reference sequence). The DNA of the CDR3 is TGTGCCTGGAGGGAGAACTACGAGCAGTACTTC. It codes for CAWRENYEQYF.

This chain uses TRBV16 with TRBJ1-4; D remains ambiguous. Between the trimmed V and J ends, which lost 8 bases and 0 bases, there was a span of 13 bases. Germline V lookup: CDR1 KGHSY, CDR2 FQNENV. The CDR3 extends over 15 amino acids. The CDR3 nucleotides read TGTGCCAGCGGCCGAATGTCCTCAACTAATGAAAAACTGTTTTTT. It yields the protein CASGRMSSTNEKLFF.

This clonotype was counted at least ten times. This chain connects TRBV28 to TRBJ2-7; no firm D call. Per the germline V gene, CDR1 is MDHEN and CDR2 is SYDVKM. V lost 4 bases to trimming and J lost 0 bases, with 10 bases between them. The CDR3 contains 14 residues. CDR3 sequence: CASSSRDPSYEQYF. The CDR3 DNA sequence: TGTGCCAGCAGTTCCAGAGACCCCTCCTACGAGCAGTACTTC.

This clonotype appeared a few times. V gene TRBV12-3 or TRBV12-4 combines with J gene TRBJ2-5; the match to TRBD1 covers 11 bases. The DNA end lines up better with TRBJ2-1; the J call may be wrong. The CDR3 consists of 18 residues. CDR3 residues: CASSLIFTDRGPYNEQFF. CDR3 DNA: TGTGCCAGCAGTTTAATATTTACGGACAGGGGGCCCTACAATGAGCAGTTCTTC.

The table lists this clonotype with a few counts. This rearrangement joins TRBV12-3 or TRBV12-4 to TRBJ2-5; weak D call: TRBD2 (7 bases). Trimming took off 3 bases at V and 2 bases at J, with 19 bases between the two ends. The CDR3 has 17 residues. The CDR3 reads CASSFTGGKGVQETQYF. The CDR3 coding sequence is TGTGCCAGCAGTTTTACCGGGGGGAAGGGGGTGCAAGAGACCCAGTACTTC.

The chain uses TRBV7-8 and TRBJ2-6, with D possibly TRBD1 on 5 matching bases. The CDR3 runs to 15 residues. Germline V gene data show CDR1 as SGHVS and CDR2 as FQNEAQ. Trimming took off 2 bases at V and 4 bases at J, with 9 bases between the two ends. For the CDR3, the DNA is TGTGCCAGCAGCTTAAGGGGTCTCGGGGCCAACGTCCTGACTTTC. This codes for CASSLRGLGANVLTF.

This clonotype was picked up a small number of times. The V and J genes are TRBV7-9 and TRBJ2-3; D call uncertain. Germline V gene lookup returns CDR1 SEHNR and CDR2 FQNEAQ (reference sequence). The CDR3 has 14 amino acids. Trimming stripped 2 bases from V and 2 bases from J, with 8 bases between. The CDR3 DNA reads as TGTGCCAGCAGCTTACGTAGTACCACAGATACGCAGTATTTT. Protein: CASSLRSTTDTQYF.

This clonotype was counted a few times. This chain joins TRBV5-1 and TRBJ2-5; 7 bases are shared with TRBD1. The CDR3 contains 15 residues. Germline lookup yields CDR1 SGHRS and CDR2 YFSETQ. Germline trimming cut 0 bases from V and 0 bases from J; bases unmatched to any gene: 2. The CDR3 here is CASSLGTGHQETQYF. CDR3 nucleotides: TGCGCCAGCAGCTTGGGGACAGGCCACCAAGAGACCCAGTACTTC.

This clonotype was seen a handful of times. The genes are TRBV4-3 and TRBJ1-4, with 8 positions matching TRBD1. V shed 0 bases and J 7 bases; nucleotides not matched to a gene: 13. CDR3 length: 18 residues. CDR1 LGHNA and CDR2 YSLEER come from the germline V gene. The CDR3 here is CASSQEFGQGKLGEKLFF. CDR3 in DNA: TGCGCCAGCAGCCAAGAGTTCGGACAGGGAAAACTGGGTGAAAAACTGTTTTTT.

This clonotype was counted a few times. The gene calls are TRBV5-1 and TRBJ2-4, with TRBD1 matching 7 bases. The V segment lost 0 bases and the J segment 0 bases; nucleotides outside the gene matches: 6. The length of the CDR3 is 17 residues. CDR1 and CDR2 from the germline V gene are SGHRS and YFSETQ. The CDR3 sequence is CASSLETGRLAKNIQYF. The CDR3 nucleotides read TGCGCCAGCAGCTTGGAGACAGGGCGTCTAGCCAAAAACATTCAGTACTTC.

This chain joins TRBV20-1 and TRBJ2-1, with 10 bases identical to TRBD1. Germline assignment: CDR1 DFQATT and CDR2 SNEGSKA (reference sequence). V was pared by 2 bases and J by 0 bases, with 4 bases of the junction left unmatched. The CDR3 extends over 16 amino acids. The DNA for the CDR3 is TGCAGTGCTAGACCCGGACAGGGGGACTCCTACAATGAGCAGTTCTTC. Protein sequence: CSARPGQGDSYNEQFF.

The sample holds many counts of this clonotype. The CDR3 nucleotides are TGTGCCAGCAGAACTGAGGCGGGTCGGGGGACCAACTACGAGCAGTACTTC. This codes for CASRTEAGRGTNYEQYF. V is TRBV6-1 and J is TRBJ2-7; the D gene is possibly TRBD2 (6 bases). The CDR3 loop spans 17 amino acids. Germline V gives CDR1 MNHNS, CDR2 SASEGT. Trimming took off 6 bases at V and 3 bases at J, with 24 bases between the two ends.

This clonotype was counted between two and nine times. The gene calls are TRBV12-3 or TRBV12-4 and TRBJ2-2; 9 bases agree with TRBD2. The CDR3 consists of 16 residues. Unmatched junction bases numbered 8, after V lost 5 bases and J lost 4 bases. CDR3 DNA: TGTGCCAGCAGTCCTTTACGGACTAGCGCCACCGGGGAGCTGTTTTTT. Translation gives CASSPLRTSATGELFF.